The 8 T cell receptor beta chains below come from one sample, sequenced in a study of cytomegalovirus exposure and HLA in healthy donors. The primer mix had 60 Vbeta and 13 Jbeta primers. Using immunoSEQ multiplex PCR, the repertoire was profiled, and TCRdb retains in-frame clones only, with some absent. The table has around 99,000 clones, about 84% seen once. The sequenced material came from PBMCs. These receptors all stem from a man aged 25 to 45 in good health and CMV-seronegative.

The table lists this clone with a count of one. The V and J genes are TRBV4-2 and TRBJ1-3; D uncertain. The CDR3 totals 16 residues. CDR1 is LGHNA and CDR2 is YNFKEQ in the germline V gene. Trimming pared 0 bases from V and 2 bases from J, leaving 11 bases between. CDR3 bases: TGTGCCAGCAGCCAAGATTGGGCAGCCGCTGGAAACACCATATATTTT. Protein: CASSQDWAAAGNTIYF.

This clone was detected only a few times. The rearrangement uses TRBV11-3 and TRBJ2-3; 11 positions match TRBD1. The CDR3 covers 15 residues. Per germline, CDR1 SGHNT and CDR2 YENEEA. The V segment lost 5 bases and the J segment 2 bases; nucleotides outside the gene matches: 3. The DNA of the CDR3 is TGTGCCAGCAGCAGGACAGGGGGCTCCACAGATACGCAGTATTTT. It translates to CASSRTGGSTDTQYF.

The gene calls are TRBV28 and TRBJ2-5, with a possible D match to TRBD2 (6 bases). The end of the DNA aligns better with TRBJ2-7, so the J call may be wrong. This CDR3 spans 12 amino acids. The germline V gene encodes CDR1 MDHEN and CDR2 SYDVKM. The CDR3: CASTWAGYEQYF. Written as DNA, the CDR3 is TGTGCCAGCACCTGGGCGGGGTACGAGCAGTACTTC.

The chain has TRBV6-5 and TRBJ2-7; 9 bases match TRBD1. Germline-derived CDR1 and CDR2 are MNHEY and SVGAGI. The CDR3 has 14 residues. After removal of 1 base from V and 6 bases from J, the junction contained 4 bases not matched to a gene. The CDR3 region is CASSYFRQGGEQYF. The CDR3 bases are TGTGCCAGCAGTTACTTCCGACAGGGGGGCGAGCAGTACTTC.

V is TRBV11-1 and J is TRBJ2-2; the D gene is possibly TRBD2 (6 bases). The CDR3 runs to 13 residues. Germline V gene lookup returns CDR1 SGHAT and CDR2 FQDESV (reference sequence). V lost 3 bases to trimming and J lost 7 bases, with 9 bases between them. The CDR3 is CASSFGGYGELFF. In DNA, the CDR3 is TGTGCCAGCAGCTTCGGAGGGTACGGGGAGCTGTTTTTT.

The chain employs TRBV6-5 and TRBJ2-7; D call uncertain. CDR3 size: 12 residues. Between the trimmed V and J ends, which lost 3 bases and 6 bases, there was a span of 9 bases. Germline CDR1 MNHEY, CDR2 SVGAGI. In DNA, the CDR3 is TGTGCCAGCAGTTATACATCTGGCGAGCAGTACTTC. This gives the protein CASSYTSGEQYF.

This sequence joins TRBV20-1 and TRBJ2-1, with D unclear. V was shortened by 5 bases and J by 7 bases, with 6 bases between the two germline ends. Germline V gives CDR1 DFQATT, CDR2 SNEGSKA (reference sequence). This CDR3 is built from 10 residues. This chain's CDR3 is CSAEVNEQFF. For the CDR3, the DNA is TGCAGTGCTGAGGTGAATGAGCAGTTCTTC.

The V and J genes are TRBV30 and TRBJ2-7; possibly TRBD2 for D (7 bases). The V gene lost 5 bases and the J gene lost 1 base, with 12 bases spanning the gap. Looked up from germline, CDR1 is GTSNPN and CDR2 is SVGIG (reference sequence). CDR3 size: 13 residues. The CDR3 coding sequence is TGTGCCTGGGAGGGGGGGGCTTCCTACGAGCAGTACTTC. Amino acids: CAWEGGASYEQYF.